A single sample gave rise to the 30 T cell receptor beta chains below, sequenced in a study of identical twins. A single record per CDR3 protein comes from TCRdb applying MiXCR to the 5' RACE reads. The sample lists more than 1.5 million distinct CDR3 sequences; around a third were seen once. The sample comprised cord blood. The source of these receptors is a newborn girl in good health.

About this clonotype itself: A read error may explain this, as a much larger clone is one base away. The J gene is TRBJ2-3, the V gene TRBV29-1; D ambiguous. Per germline, CDR1 SQVTM and CDR2 ANQGSEA. The CDR3 length is 14 residues. CDR3 nucleotides: TGCAGCGTTGAAATGCGACGCCGCACAGATACGCAGTCTTTT. It specifies CSVEMRRRTDTQSF.

Turning to this clonotype: Given a much more abundant clone one base away, this may be a read error. This chain links TRBV4-2 with TRBJ1-2, with D possibly matching TRBD1 (5 bases). Germline assignment: CDR1 LGHNA and CDR2 YNFKEQ. The CDR3 consists of 16 residues. The CDR3 coding sequence is TGTGCCAGCAGCCAAGATTTGGGGCAGCCTAACTATAGCTACACCTTC. Its translation is CASSQDLGQPNYSYTF.

This sequence joins TRBV29-1 and TRBJ2-5, with 10 bases that match TRBD2. Germline V CDR1 and CDR2: SQVTM, ANQGSEA. With 3 bases clipped from V and 6 bases from J, the junction kept 7 bases outside the gene matches. CDR3 length equals 14 residues. The chain's CDR3 is CSVDDSGRWKTQYF. DNA for the CDR3: TGCAGCGTTGATGATAGCGGGAGGTGGAAGACCCAGTACTTC.

The chain employs TRBV29-1 and TRBJ1-1; D gene ambiguous. CDR1 and CDR2 from the germline V gene are SQVTM and ANQGSEA. The CDR3 covers 15 residues. The V gene lost 3 bases and the J gene lost 0 bases, with 14 bases spanning the gap. The CDR3: CSVDRGGKMNTEAFF. The DNA for the CDR3 is TGCAGCGTTGATCGGGGAGGGAAAATGAACACTGAAGCTTTCTTT.

This clonotype was observed a handful of times. V is TRBV12-5 and J is TRBJ1-4, with D uncertain. The CDR3 loop spans 11 amino acids. V lost 8 bases, J lost 8 bases, and 9 bases lay in between. CDR1 is LGHNT, CDR2 FRNRAP, per germline. CDR3 amino acids: CASMGKEKLFF. The CDR3, as DNA: TGTGCTAGTATGGGAAAAGAAAAACTGTTTTTT.

DNA of the CDR3: TGTGCCAGCAGTTTAGCCTACGGGAGGACAGATACGCAGTATTTT. Translated, it gives CASSLAYGRTDTQYF. The rearrangement links TRBV12-3 or TRBV12-4 to TRBJ2-3; 7 nucleotides agree with TRBD2. This CDR3 has 15 amino acids. V lost 0 bases, J lost 3 bases, and 3 bases stayed unmatched.

The J gene is TRBJ2-1, the V gene TRBV2, with 8 bases matching TRBD2. This CDR3 spans 15 amino acids. J was trimmed by 2 bases and V by 4 bases; bases with no gene match: 4. The V gene's germline CDR1 is SNHLY and CDR2 FYNNEI. CDR3 residues: CASSVLGLAYNEQFF. The CDR3 DNA reads as TGTGCCAGCAGTGTTCTGGGACTAGCCTACAATGAGCAGTTCTTC.

This clonotype was seen only a few times. The chain recombines TRBV28 with TRBJ2-1, with 13 bases aligning to TRBD2. CDR1 and CDR2 (germline): MDHEN, SYDVKM. V lost 5 bases, J lost 5 bases, and 6 bases stayed unmatched. The CDR3 has 16 residues. The DNA of the CDR3 is TGTGCCAGCAGTCCACAACTAGCGGGAGGGCACAATGAGCAGTTCTTC. Protein: CASSPQLAGGHNEQFF. The whole variable domain, remainder taken from reference TRBV28 and TRBJ2-1, is DVKVTQSSRYLVKRTGEKVFLECVQDMDHENMFWYRQDPGLGLRLIYFSYDVKMKEKGDIPEGYSVSREKKERFSLILESASTNQTSMYLCASSPQLAGGHNEQFFGPGTRLTVL.

The chain uses TRBV20-1 and TRBJ2-2; TRBD2 matches at 10 bases. With V trimmed by 3 bases and J by 5 bases, 9 bases remained unmatched. CDR3 length: 16 residues. Germline CDR1 DFQATT, CDR2 SNEGSKA (reference sequence). CDR3 bases: TGCAGTGCTAGGCGTAGCGGGGGGATGGAAACCGGGGAGCTGTTTTTT. Its protein is CSARRSGGMETGELFF.

A few counts support this clonotype. An end of the junction differs from the germline gene, which may be a read error. V gene TRBV27 combines with J gene TRBJ1-2; D unclear. The V gene's germline CDR1 is MNHEY and CDR2 SMNVEV (reference sequence). The CDR3 spans 14 residues. The CDR3 is CASSPTGAGYDYTF. CDR3 bases: TGTGCCAGCAGTCCGACTGGCGCGGGGTATGACTACACCTTC.

This chain links TRBV4-1 with TRBJ1-2, with D perhaps TRBD1 (6 bases). Trimming shortened V by 1 base and J by 4 bases, and 22 bases separated the two germline ends. The germline V gene has CDR1 MGHRA and CDR2 YSYEKL. This CDR3 region has 18 residues. The CDR3: CASSQAMGWGARPYGYTF. The CDR3, as DNA: TGCGCCAGCAGCCAAGCAATGGGATGGGGGGCGCGCCCCTATGGCTACACCTTC.

This clonotype came up many times. The chain combines TRBV29-1 with TRBJ2-1, with D uncertain. The CDR3 is 12 residues long. CDR1 and CDR2 (germline): SQVTM, ANQGSEA. With 1 base removed from V and 6 bases from J, the gap between germline ends came to 7 bases. The CDR3 is CSVEGRINEQFF. Written as DNA, the CDR3 is TGCAGCGTTGAAGGACGGATCAATGAGCAGTTCTTC.

The chain links TRBV3-1 to TRBJ1-5; no definite D call. The CDR3 is made up of 15 amino acids. CDR1 LGHDT and CDR2 YNNKEL come from the germline V gene (reference sequence). The V gene lost 1 base and the J gene lost 0 bases, with 7 bases spanning the gap. As DNA, the CDR3 is TGTGCCAGCAGCCAAGGAGGGAATAGCAATCAGCCCCAGCATTTT. This sequence encodes CASSQGGNSNQPQHF.

This clonotype has more than one count but fewer than ten. The CDR3 DNA sequence: TGTGCCAGCAGTTGGTTAGCGGGAGGGCCAGGCTCCTACAATGAGCAGTTCTTC. Amino acids: CASSWLAGGPGSYNEQFF. This sequence joins TRBV2 and TRBJ2-1; TRBD2 agrees at 11 bases. CDR3 length: 18 amino acids. The junction had 9 bases not matched to a gene; V was cut back by 5 bases and J by 0 bases. In germline, CDR1 is SNHLY, CDR2 FYNNEI.

In its sample, this clonotype was seen many times. V and J are TRBV12-3 or TRBV12-4 and TRBJ1-2; possible D gene TRBD1, 5 bases. Trimming stripped 8 bases from V and 2 bases from J, with 9 bases between. The CDR3 length is 12 residues. CDR3 residues: CASWGRNYGYTF. As DNA, the CDR3 is TGTGCCAGCTGGGGACGGAACTATGGCTACACCTTC.

This clonotype came up a few times. The chain combines TRBV24-1 with TRBJ2-1; D call uncertain. The V end lost 7 bases, the J end lost 4 bases, and 7 bases lay between the germline ends. In germline, CDR1 is KGHDR, CDR2 SFDVKD. This CDR3 comprises 12 residues. CDR3 loop: CATRSHYNEQFF. DNA of the CDR3: TGTGCCACCAGGAGCCATTACAATGAGCAGTTCTTC.

V usage is TRBV4-1 and J usage is TRBJ1-5; D gene unclear. V lost 0 bases to trimming and J lost 2 bases, with 8 bases between them. CDR1 and CDR2 from the germline V gene are MGHRA and YSYEKL. The length of the CDR3 is 15 residues. Written as DNA, the CDR3 is TGCGCCAGCAGCCAAGATGAGCTCCGCAATCAGCCCCAGCATTTT. Protein product: CASSQDELRNQPQHF.

This clonotype was detected ten times or more. The V gene is TRBV20-1, the J gene TRBJ1-2; TRBD1 agrees at 10 bases. V was pared by 5 bases and J by 3 bases, with 6 bases of the junction left unmatched. CDR1 and CDR2 (germline): DFQATT, SNEGSKA (reference sequence). The CDR3 extends over 14 amino acids. The CDR3 spells CSAQRDRGDYGYTF. CDR3 coding DNA: TGCAGTGCTCAAAGGGACAGGGGTGACTATGGCTACACCTTC.

This rearrangement joins TRBV5-6 to TRBJ1-1, with D possibly TRBD1 on 6 matching bases. Trimming pared 0 bases from V and 0 bases from J, leaving 15 bases between. The CDR3 is 17 residues long. Germline V gene lookup returns CDR1 SGHDT and CDR2 YYEEEE. CDR3 bases: TGTGCCAGCAGCTTGGCGTTTGGGCAGGGGTTGAACACTGAAGCTTTCTTT. This encodes CASSLAFGQGLNTEAFF. The variable domain in full, completed from reference TRBV5-6 and TRBJ1-1, reads DAGVTQSPTHLIKTRGQQVTLRCSPKSGHDTVSWYQQALGQGPQFIFQYYEEEERQRGNFPDRFSGHQFPNYSSELNVNALLLGDSALYLCASSLAFGQGLNTEAFFGQGTRLTVV.

The rearrangement links TRBV28 to TRBJ1-2, with D perhaps matching TRBD1 (5 bases). This CDR3 comprises 15 residues. Trimming stripped 4 bases from V and 0 bases from J, with 12 bases between. Per the germline V gene, CDR1 is MDHEN and CDR2 is SYDVKM. As DNA, the CDR3 is TGTGCCAGCAGTTGGGGACTGAGAGCTAACTATGGCTACACCTTC. Protein product: CASSWGLRANYGYTF.

The chain carries TRBV27 and TRBJ2-3, with 8 positions matching TRBD2. V shed 4 bases and J 1 base; nucleotides not matched to a gene: 4. Germline CDR1 and CDR2: MNHEY and SMNVEV (reference sequence). This CDR3 spans 15 amino acids. The CDR3 region is CASSWREAGTDTQYF. The DNA for the CDR3 is TGTGCCAGCAGTTGGCGGGAGGCCGGCACAGATACGCAGTATTTT.

The chain has TRBV4-2 and TRBJ1-1, with D perhaps TRBD1 (6 bases). V lost 0 bases to trimming and J lost 1 base, with 9 bases between them. The CDR3 extends over 15 amino acids. The V gene's germline CDR1 is LGHNA and CDR2 YNFKEQ. The CDR3 here is CASSQEHRANTEAFF. CDR3 DNA sequence: TGTGCCAGCAGCCAAGAACACAGGGCGAACACTGAAGCTTTCTTT.

This rearrangement joins TRBV20-1 to TRBJ2-7; D is ambiguous. The better agreement between TRBJ2-5 and the DNA end casts doubt on the J call. Germline V gene data show CDR1 as DFQATT and CDR2 as SNEGSKA (reference sequence). The CDR3 loop spans 11 amino acids. The CDR3 region has the DNA TGCAGTGCCCCCCTTCAGCAGACCCAGTACTTC. Protein sequence: CSAPLQQTQYF.

This clonotype has a handful of counts. The rearrangement links TRBV20-1 to TRBJ1-1; D is possibly TRBD1 (6 bases). Germline CDR1 reads DFQATT; CDR2 reads SNEGSKA (reference sequence). The CDR3 covers 13 residues. The CDR3 reads CSGLSLQGPSAFF. CDR3 DNA sequence: TGCAGCGGTTTGAGCCTCCAGGGGCCATCGGCTTTCTTT.

The chain is built from TRBV9 and TRBJ2-4; D is undetermined. The J call may be incorrect, as the DNA end agrees better with TRBJ2-5. The germline gives CDR1 SGDLS, CDR2 YYNGEE. The CDR3 spans 11 residues. CDR3 protein: CASSASQTQYF. CDR3 nucleotides: TGTGCCAGCAGCGCGTCCCAGACCCAGTACTTC.

As regards this clonotype: Sequence at one end of the junction differs from germline and may be a read error. V gene TRBV2 combines with J gene TRBJ2-7; 7 bases are a match to TRBD2. This CDR3 has 13 amino acids. Germline V gives CDR1 SNHLY, CDR2 FYNNEI. The CDR3 DNA reads TGTGCCTGCAGTGAGCCTAGCGGCTACGAGCAGTACTTC. Protein: CACSEPSGYEQYF.

This sequence joins TRBV14 and TRBJ1-4; D ambiguous. Trimming left V 1 base short and J 7 bases short, with 19 bases between. This CDR3 spans 17 amino acids. Germline V gene lookup returns CDR1 SGHDN and CDR2 FVKESK. The CDR3 coding sequence is TGTGCCAGCAGCCAAGGCCGGCGGCGTGTTTCTGGTGAAAAACTGTTTTTT. It encodes CASSQGRRRVSGEKLFF. Full variable domain (remainder filled in from reference TRBV14 and TRBJ1-4): EAGVTQFPSHSVIEKGQTVTLRCDPISGHDNLYWYRRVMGKEIKFLLHFVKESKQDESGMPNNRFLAERTGGTYSTLKVQPAELEDSGVYFCASSQGRRRVSGEKLFFGSGTQLSVL.

This chain joins TRBV5-4 and TRBJ2-1; D uncertain. Germline CDR1 is SGHNT and CDR2 is YYREEE (reference sequence). The V gene lost 5 bases and the J gene lost 6 bases, with 18 bases spanning the gap. The CDR3 sequence is 15 residues long. The DNA for the CDR3 is TGTGCCAGCAGGCCGCCTCCTCCGAGGAGCAATGAGCAGTTCTTC. This sequence encodes CASRPPPPRSNEQFF.

This clonotype has just a few counts. The chain uses TRBV2 and TRBJ2-5, with TRBD2 identical over 10 bases. Germline V gene sequence: CDR1 SNHLY, CDR2 FYNNEI. After removal of 2 bases from V and 7 bases from J, the junction contained 13 bases not matched to a gene. The CDR3 runs to 17 residues. The CDR3 DNA reads as TGTGCCAGCAGTGAATCCACTAGCGGGATTAGTCTAGCGACCCAGTACTTC. Encoded protein: CASSESTSGISLATQYF.

The chain has TRBV27 and TRBJ1-6; 7 nucleotides match TRBD1. J gave up 8 bases and V 0 bases, and 4 bases lay outside the gene matches. The germline V gene encodes CDR1 MNHEY and CDR2 SMNVEV (reference sequence). The CDR3 totals 15 residues. Here the CDR3 reads CASSLSRGRDSPLHF. The CDR3 nucleotides read TGTGCCAGCAGTTTATCGAGGGGGCGAGATTCACCCCTCCACTTT.